The 24 T cell receptor beta chains reported below all come from one sample, sequenced in a study of shared clonotypes between healthy human individuals. Generated by immunoSEQ multiplex PCR, the TCRdb table keeps only in-frame clones and is missing some. The sample shows roughly 1,100,000 clones, 65% to 80% of them seen only once. Sample: memory CD4+ T cells sorted from blood. Subset denoted: CD45RA-negative fraction. These TCRs come from a man younger than 30 in good health.

The chain joins TRBV7-2 to TRBJ2-7, with TRBD1 identical over 8 bases. The CDR3 covers 16 residues. Germline-derived CDR1 and CDR2 are SGHTA and FQGNSA. The junction had 9 bases not matched to a gene; V was cut back by 1 base and J by 4 bases. CDR3 residues: CASSLGGQGTGYEQYF. The CDR3, as DNA: TGTGCCAGCAGCTTAGGCGGACAGGGAACAGGGTACGAGCAGTACTTC.

V usage is TRBV10-2 and J usage is TRBJ2-5; no firm D call. Germline CDR1 WSHSY, CDR2 SAAADI. CDR3 length equals 12 residues. Trimming pared 2 bases from V and 7 bases from J, leaving 8 bases between. The CDR3 sequence is CASSEVPGTQYF. In nucleotides, the CDR3 is TGCGCCAGCAGTGAGGTACCGGGGACCCAGTACTTC.

The V call is TRBV30, the J call TRBJ1-2; D is uncertain. The ends were cut back, 1 base at V and 8 bases at J, with 8 bases in the middle. The CDR3 totals 11 residues. Germline-derived CDR1 and CDR2 are GTSNPN and SVGIG (reference sequence). As DNA, the CDR3 is TGTGCCTGGAGTGGGGAGGGCGGCTACACCTTC. Translated: CAWSGEGGYTF.

The chain links TRBV19 to TRBJ1-1; D may be TRBD1 (5 bases). The V and J ends lost 4 bases and 11 bases respectively, with 20 bases between them. Germline V gene sequence: CDR1 LNHDA, CDR2 SQIVND (reference sequence). The CDR3 consists of 14 residues. The CDR3 DNA reads TGTGCCAGTAGTACCAAGCAAGGGACTCCCGGGGCTTTCTTT. It is translated as CASSTKQGTPGAFF. The variable domain in full, completed from reference TRBV19 and TRBJ1-1, reads DGGITQSPKYLFRKEGQNVTLSCEQNLNHDAMYWYRQDPGQGLRLIYYSQIVNDFQKGDIAEGYSVSREKKESFPLTVTSAQKNPTAFYLCASSTKQGTPGAFFGQGTRLTVV.

The chain carries TRBV10-1 and TRBJ2-3; 13 positions agree with TRBD2. There are 17 residues in the CDR3. Trimming removed 4 bases from V and 4 bases from J; junction bases left unmatched: 8. CDR1 is WNHNN, CDR2 SYGVQD, per germline (reference sequence). The CDR3 spells CASSAWTSGSEADTQYF. Here the CDR3 DNA reads TGCGCCAGCAGTGCCTGGACTAGCGGGAGTGAGGCAGATACGCAGTATTTT.

The chain is built from TRBV4-1 and TRBJ1-3, with TRBD1 as a possible D gene (5 bases). Trimming removed 4 bases at V and 11 bases at J, with 18 bases between. This CDR3 spans 14 amino acids. Germline values: CDR1 MGHRA, CDR2 YSYEKL. In nucleotides, the CDR3 is TGCGCCAGCAGCCCCAGGCAGGGCCCTAACCCCATATATTTT. Residues: CASSPRQGPNPIYF.

This chain links TRBV5-1 with TRBJ1-1; TRBD1 agrees at 7 bases. The CDR3 length is 13 residues. From germline, CDR1 is SGHRS and CDR2 YFSETQ. V was clipped by 7 bases and J by 4 bases; unmatched bases: 7. The CDR3 spells CASAGQGGTEAFF. The CDR3, as DNA: TGCGCCAGCGCCGGTCAGGGGGGCACTGAAGCTTTCTTT.

CDR3 bases: TGCGCCAGCAGTGAGTCTAGGAACCACGAGCAGTACTTC. Its translation: CASSESRNHEQYF. This sequence joins TRBV10-1 and TRBJ2-7; no reliable D call. CDR1 and CDR2 (germline): WNHNN, SYGVQD (reference sequence). V was clipped by 0 bases and J by 5 bases, with 8 bases between them. The CDR3 has 13 amino acids.

This clone was seen a handful of times. The CDR3 loop is CASSYSSGAAYNEQFF. The CDR3 nucleotides read TGTGCCAGCAGTTACTCCAGCGGCGCCGCCTACAATGAGCAGTTCTTC. The chain recombines TRBV6-5 with TRBJ2-1; a weak D match, TRBD2 (5 bases). This CDR3 comprises 16 residues. The germline V gene encodes CDR1 MNHEY and CDR2 SVGAGI. Trimming removed 0 bases at V and 2 bases at J, with 11 bases between.

V is TRBV7-2 and J is TRBJ2-1; the match to TRBD2 covers 11 bases. Germline V gene sequence: CDR1 SGHTA, CDR2 FQGNSA. The CDR3 contains 16 residues. Trimming cost V 3 bases and J 3 bases; bases outside gene matches: 4. In DNA form, the CDR3 reads TGTGCCAGCAGCTTTCTTGGGACTAGCGGCTACAATGAGCAGTTCTTC. It codes for CASSFLGTSGYNEQFF. The full variable domain, in which reference TRBV7-2 and TRBJ2-1 provide the parts outside the CDR3, is GAGVSQSPSNKVTEKGKDVELRCDPISGHTALYWYRQSLGQGLEFLIYFQGNSAPDKSGLPSDRFSAERTGGSVSTLTIQRTQQEDSAVYLCASSFLGTSGYNEQFFGPGTRLTVL.

As concerns this clone: The sample has other DNA sequences that encode this CDR3 too. This chain uses TRBV30 with TRBJ1-2, with D uncertain. Germline assignment: CDR1 GTSNPN and CDR2 SVGIG (reference sequence). The V gene lost 1 base and the J gene lost 8 bases, with 14 bases spanning the gap. The CDR3 spans 13 residues. CDR3 amino acids: CAWSATEAMGYTF. DNA for the CDR3: TGTGCCTGGAGTGCGACGGAAGCTATGGGCTACACCTTC.

Here the CDR3 DNA reads TGTGCCAGCTCACCGTTGCCAGTCCATAATTCACCCCTCCACTTT. Translating it yields CASSPLPVHNSPLHF. V is TRBV18 and J is TRBJ1-6; D gene uncertain. There are 15 residues in the CDR3. Trimming took off 3 bases at V and 5 bases at J, with 11 bases between the two ends. Germline CDR1 is KGHSH and CDR2 is LQKENI.

The J gene is TRBJ2-5, the V gene TRBV21-1; the table's D gene call, TRBD2, was not cross checked with the DNA. TRBV21-1 is tagged as a pseudogene. This CDR3 spans 15 amino acids. The CDR3: CASSTTTEYQETQYF. CDR3 DNA sequence: TGTGCCAGCAGCACGACTACCGAGTACCAAGAGACCCAGTACTTC.

The V call is TRBV23-1, the J call TRBJ2-7, with D unresolved. TRBV23-1 is annotated as an ORF whose role is uncertain. V was pared by 8 bases and J by 3 bases, with 8 bases between. The CDR3 loop spans 11 amino acids. CDR3 sequence (DNA): TGCGCCAGCTGTGGGCTCTACGAGCAGTACTTC. Residues: CASCGLYEQYF.

In the case of this clone: Other DNA sequences from this sample encode an identical CDR3 as well. The chain has TRBV18 and TRBJ1-2, with a weak D call TRBD1 (5 bases). Germline V lookup: CDR1 KGHSH, CDR2 LQKENI. The CDR3 loop spans 13 amino acids. Trimming removed 3 bases from V and 4 bases from J, with 9 bases in between. CDR3 sequence reads: CASSPGEGYGYTF. The CDR3 nucleotides read TGTGCCAGCTCACCGGGGGAAGGCTATGGCTACACCTTC.

This sequence joins TRBV6-1 and TRBJ1-3; TRBD1 agrees at 7 bases. The germline V gene has CDR1 MNHNS and CDR2 SASEGT. The V gene end was trimmed by 7 bases and the J gene end by 0 bases; junction bases not matched to a gene: 6. The CDR3 loop spans 15 amino acids. CDR3 loop: CASMGQYSSGNTIYF. The DNA for the CDR3 is TGTGCCAGCATGGGACAGTACTCCTCTGGAAACACCATATATTTT.

The sample holds many counts of this clone. The rearrangement links TRBV6-1 to TRBJ2-1; D remains unclear. CDR1 MNHNS and CDR2 SASEGT come from the germline V gene. This CDR3 contains 12 residues. The ends were cut back, 5 bases at V and 5 bases at J, with 7 bases in the middle. The CDR3 region has the DNA TGTGCCAGCAGTTCCACGAACAATGAGCAGTTCTTC. Amino acids: CASSSTNNEQFF.

This chain connects TRBV5-1 to TRBJ1-3; 8 nucleotides agree with TRBD1. From germline, CDR1 is SGHRS and CDR2 YFSETQ. Trimming at V came to 0 bases and at J to 2 bases, leaving 4 bases not matched to a gene. The CDR3 runs to 16 residues. In nucleotides, the CDR3 is TGCGCCAGCAGCTTGGGGACAGGGCTTACTGGAAACACCATATATTTT. It translates to CASSLGTGLTGNTIYF.

V usage is TRBV7-2 and J usage is TRBJ2-1; D unclear. The germline CDR1 and CDR2 sequences are SGHTA and FQGNSA. V lost 0 bases to trimming and J lost 2 bases, with 8 bases between them. CDR3 length: 15 residues. CDR3 DNA: TGTGCCAGCAGCTTAGCGTTAGGTCCCTACAATGAGCAGTTCTTC. Translating it yields CASSLALGPYNEQFF.

The sample holds one count of this clone. The chain couples TRBV28 to TRBJ2-4, with D perhaps matching TRBD2 (5 bases). CDR1 and CDR2 (germline): MDHEN, SYDVKM. CDR3 length: 16 amino acids. The V and J ends lost 6 bases and 0 bases respectively, with 15 bases between them. CDR3 amino acids: CASSPGGAGAKNIQYF. CDR3 in DNA: TGTGCCAGCAGCCCCGGAGGTGCCGGAGCCAAAAACATTCAGTACTTC.

This chain connects TRBV29-1 to TRBJ1-5; D is perhaps TRBD1 (5 bases). Germline V gives CDR1 SQVTM, CDR2 ANQGSEA. V dropped 4 bases and J dropped 4 bases, with 14 bases sitting between them. The CDR3 contains 14 residues. CDR3 coding DNA: TGCAGCGTTGCGGGGACGACGGAGAATCAGCCCCAGCATTTT. This translates into CSVAGTTENQPQHF. Looking up the rest from reference TRBV29-1 and TRBJ1-5 gives the full variable domain: SAVISQKPSRDICQRGTSLTIQCQVDSQVTMMFWYRQQPGQSLTLIATANQGSEATYESGFVIDKFPISRPNLTFSTLTVSNMSPEDSSIYLCSVAGTTENQPQHFGDGTRLSIL.

V usage is TRBV5-6 and J usage is TRBJ2-3, with D tentatively TRBD1 (5 bases). The CDR3 sequence is 16 residues long. The germline CDR1 and CDR2 sequences are SGHDT and YYEEEE. V lost 3 bases and J 0 bases, leaving 14 bases between the germline ends. The CDR3 is CASSSRQFPSTDTQYF. The DNA for the CDR3 is TGTGCCAGCAGCTCGAGACAGTTTCCTAGCACAGATACGCAGTATTTT.

The chain employs TRBV5-1 and TRBJ2-3; possible D gene TRBD1, 6 bases. Trimming shortened V by 1 base and J by 0 bases, and 12 bases separated the two germline ends. The germline gives CDR1 SGHRS, CDR2 YFSETQ. The CDR3 length is 16 residues. The CDR3 protein is CASSLNGGSSTDTQYF. For the CDR3, the DNA is TGCGCCAGCAGCTTGAATGGGGGCTCTAGCACAGATACGCAGTATTTT.

The chain employs TRBV18 and TRBJ1-1; D unresolved. The germline V and J ends were trimmed by 3 bases and 9 bases, with 11 bases remaining between them. This CDR3 comprises 12 residues. Germline V gives CDR1 KGHSH, CDR2 LQKENI. CDR3 nucleotide sequence: TGTGCCAGCTCACCCGACGATTATAAAGCTTTCTTT. It specifies CASSPDDYKAFF. The full variable domain, completed using reference TRBV18 and TRBJ1-1, is NAGVMQNPRHLVRRRGQEARLRCSPMKGHSHVYWYRQLPEEGLKFMVYLQKENIIDESGMPKERFSAEFPKEGPSILRIQQVVRGDSAAYFCASSPDDYKAFFGQGTRLTVV.